A selection of T cell receptor beta chains follows, all from one sample in a study of T cell responses to AZD1222 COVID-19 vaccine. The assay was immunoSEQ multiplex PCR, and TCRdb's table has in-frame clones only and misses some. This sample yields a few hundred thousand clones, of which over 85% are seen a single time; around 0.6% belongs to the top ten. This specimen was peripheral blood, taken on day 0 of AZD1222 vaccination. The origin of the receptors is an adult in good health. Both conserved end residues are part of each CDR3. The D gene is left open where the match is weak. Clone size appears in some rows only: once, few, many, or a class for an expanded clone.

abundance: .
v_gene: TRBV19
j_gene: TRBJ1-1
d_gene: .
CDR3nt: TGTGCCAGTAGTATCTCCAGGGCCCGAGGCACTGAAGCTTTCTTT
CDR3aa: CASSISRARGTEAFF

abundance: .
v_gene: TRBV4-1
j_gene: TRBJ2-6
d_gene: TRBD1
CDR3nt: TGCGCCAGCAGCCAAGATTCCCACAGGGGTTTCTCTGGGGCCAACGTCCTGACTTTC
CDR3aa: CASSQDSHRGFSGANVLTF

abundance: .
v_gene: TRBV11-2
j_gene: TRBJ2-7
d_gene: .
CDR3nt: TGTGCCAGCAGCCTTCTGCCGGAGGGCCGGAGGGAGCAGTACTTC
CDR3aa: CASSLLPEGRREQYF

abundance: .
v_gene: TRBV18
j_gene: TRBJ1-2
d_gene: .
CDR3nt: TGTGCCAGCTCCTCGGGTACAGGGCACTATGGCTACACCTTC
CDR3aa: CASSSGTGHYGYTF

abundance: .
v_gene: TRBV7-2
j_gene: TRBJ2-7
d_gene: .
CDR3nt: TGTGCCAGCAGCTTATCACAGGGTTCCTACGAGCAGTACTTC
CDR3aa: CASSLSQGSYEQYF

abundance: .
v_gene: TRBV11-2
j_gene: TRBJ2-7
d_gene: .
CDR3nt: TGTGCCAGCAGATCCATTAACCGGGGTCCCTACGAGCAGTACTTC
CDR3aa: CASRSINRGPYEQYF

abundance: .
v_gene: TRBV6-2/TRBV6-3
j_gene: TRBJ1-5
d_gene: .
CDR3nt: TGTGCCAGCAGTTACGGGCAGCATCTTTATAGCAATCAGCCCCAGCATTTT
CDR3aa: CASSYGQHLYSNQPQHF

abundance: .
v_gene: TRBV19
j_gene: TRBJ2-4
d_gene: .
CDR3nt: TGTGCCAGTCGGACCCCTTCAGGAATTCAGTACTTC
CDR3aa: CASRTPSGIQYF

abundance: .
v_gene: TRBV27
j_gene: TRBJ2-7
d_gene: TRBD1
CDR3nt: TGTGCCAGCAGCCAAATCCCGGGACAGGGGGGGATCGAGCAGTACTTC
CDR3aa: CASSQIPGQGGIEQYF

abundance: .
v_gene: TRBV7-8
j_gene: TRBJ1-1
d_gene: .
CDR3nt: TGTGCCAGCAGCTTAAGCGGGGGGTCTGAAGCTTTCTTT
CDR3aa: CASSLSGGSEAFF

abundance: .
v_gene: TRBV2
j_gene: TRBJ1-1
d_gene: .
CDR3nt: TGTGCCAGCAGAACCGGGTCGTGGGCTGAAGCTTTCTTT
CDR3aa: CASRTGSWAEAFF

abundance: .
v_gene: TRBV12-3/TRBV12-4
j_gene: TRBJ2-5
d_gene: .
CDR3nt: TGTGCCAGCAGTTGGCTAGCCCAAGAGACCCAGTACTTC
CDR3aa: CASSWLAQETQYF

abundance: .
v_gene: TRBV2
j_gene: TRBJ1-5
d_gene: TRBD1
CDR3nt: TGTGCCAGCACCCTGACAGGGGGACGGCAGCCCCAGCATTTT
CDR3aa: CASTLTGGRQPQHF

abundance: .
v_gene: TRBV5-4
j_gene: TRBJ2-7
d_gene: TRBD1
CDR3nt: TGTGCCAGCAGCTTAGGGGGCCCCAGCTCCTACGAGCAGTACTTC
CDR3aa: CASSLGGPSSYEQYF

abundance: .
v_gene: TRBV23-1
j_gene: TRBJ2-1
d_gene: .
CDR3nt: TGCGCCAGCAGTCAACTCCGCCCTGGGACCGCGGCGCAGTTCTTC
CDR3aa: CASSQLRPGTAAQFF

abundance: .
v_gene: TRBV6-5
j_gene: TRBJ1-5
d_gene: .
CDR3nt: TGTGCCAGCAGTTACTCTGGACAGAACAATCAGCCCCAGCATTTT
CDR3aa: CASSYSGQNNQPQHF

abundance: .
v_gene: TRBV3-1/TRBV3-2
j_gene: TRBJ2-1
d_gene: TRBD1
CDR3nt: TGTGCCAGCAGTAGGGGACAGGCGTACAATGAGCAGTTCTTC
CDR3aa: CASSRGQAYNEQFF

abundance: .
v_gene: TRBV18
j_gene: TRBJ1-6
d_gene: .
CDR3nt: TGTGCCAGCTCCCTCTCCCGGCAGGTTAATTCACCCCTCCACTTT
CDR3aa: CASSLSRQVNSPLHF

abundance: .
v_gene: TRBV19
j_gene: TRBJ1-1
d_gene: TRBD1
CDR3nt: TGTGCCAGTAGTCCCTGGACAGGGCGGAGGACTGAAGCTTTCTTT
CDR3aa: CASSPWTGRRTEAFF

abundance: few
v_gene: TRBV6-5
j_gene: TRBJ2-2
d_gene: TRBD1
CDR3nt: TGTGCCAGCAGTTACCCGACAGGGGTCACCGGGGAGCTGTTTTTT
CDR3aa: CASSYPTGVTGELFF

abundance: .
v_gene: TRBV5-4
j_gene: TRBJ1-1
d_gene: .
CDR3nt: TGTGCCAGCAGCTTGGTAGGGGTCCTGAGCACTGAAGCTTTCTTT
CDR3aa: CASSLVGVLSTEAFF

abundance: .
v_gene: TRBV2
j_gene: TRBJ2-5
d_gene: TRBD2
CDR3nt: TGTGCCAGCAGCCCTAGCGGAGAGACCCAGTACTTC
CDR3aa: CASSPSGETQYF